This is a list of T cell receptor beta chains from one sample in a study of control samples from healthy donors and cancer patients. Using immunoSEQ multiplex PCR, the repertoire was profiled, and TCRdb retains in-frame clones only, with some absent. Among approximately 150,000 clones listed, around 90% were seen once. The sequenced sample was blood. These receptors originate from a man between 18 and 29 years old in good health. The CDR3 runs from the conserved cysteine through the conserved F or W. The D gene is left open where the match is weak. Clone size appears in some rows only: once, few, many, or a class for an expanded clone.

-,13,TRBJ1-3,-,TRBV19,TGTGCCAGTAGTATCGGCTCTGGAAACACCATATATTTT,CASSIGSGNTIYF
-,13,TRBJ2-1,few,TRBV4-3,TGCGCCAGCAGCCAAGATGGTCTCAATGAGCAGTTCTTC,CASSQDGLNEQFF
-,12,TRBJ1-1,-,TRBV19,TGTGCCAGTAGTATGATCGGTCGGGAGGCTTTCTTT,CASSMIGREAFF
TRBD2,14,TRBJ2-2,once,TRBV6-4,TGTGCCAGCAGTGCGGGGGGAACCACCGGGGAGCTGTTTTTT,CASSAGGTTGELFF
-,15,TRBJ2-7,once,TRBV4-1,TGCGCCAGCAGCCAAGTTATAGGGAGTTCCTACGAGCAGTACTTC,CASSQVIGSSYEQYF
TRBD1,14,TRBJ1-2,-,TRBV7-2,TGTGCCAGCAGCCGGACAGGGAAAGATTATGGCTACACCTTC,CASSRTGKDYGYTF
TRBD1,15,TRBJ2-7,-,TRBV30,TGTGCCTGGAGTCCGACAGGGTGGGGCTCCTACGAGCAGTACTTC,CAWSPTGWGSYEQYF
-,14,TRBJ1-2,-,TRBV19,TGTGCCAGTAGGGCATTAGGGGCGAACTATGGCTACACCTTC,CASRALGANYGYTF
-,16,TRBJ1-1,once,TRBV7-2,TGTGCCAGCAGCTTGGGTATAGGGTCCCTGAACACTGAAGCTTTCTTT,CASSLGIGSLNTEAFF
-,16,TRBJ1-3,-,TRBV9,TGTGCCAGCAGCTCGAGCCCCAGGGTCGCTGGAAACACCATATATTTT,CASSSSPRVAGNTIYF
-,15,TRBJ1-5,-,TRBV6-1,TGTGCCAGCAGTGATGACGGAGATAGCAATCAGCCCCAGCATTTT,CASSDDGDSNQPQHF
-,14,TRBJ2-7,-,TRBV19,TGTGCCAGTAGTATGGCAGCATACTCCTACGAGCAGTACTTC,CASSMAAYSYEQYF
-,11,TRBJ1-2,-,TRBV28,TGTGCCAGCAGTACAGCATATGGCTACACCTTC,CASSTAYGYTF
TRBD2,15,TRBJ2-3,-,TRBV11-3,TGTGCCAGCAGCTTTTCCGGGGGGGGCCTAAATACGCAGTATTTT,CASSFSGGGLNTQYF
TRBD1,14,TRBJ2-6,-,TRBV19,TGTGCCAGTTCACAGGGGGCTGGGGCCAACGTCCTGACTTTC,CASSQGAGANVLTF
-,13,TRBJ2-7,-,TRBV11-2,TGTGCCAGCAGCCCCCGACGGGCAAACGAGCAGTACTTC,CASSPRRANEQYF
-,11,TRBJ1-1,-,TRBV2,TGTGCCAGCAGACACGACAGTGAAGCTTTCTTT,CASRHDSEAFF
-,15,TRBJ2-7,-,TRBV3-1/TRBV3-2,TGTGCCAGCAGCACCGCACTCGGGCAGGCTTACGAGCAGTACTTC,CASSTALGQAYEQYF
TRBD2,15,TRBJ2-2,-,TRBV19,TGTGCCAGTAGTATCCGGCGGGGGGACACCGGGGAGCTGTTTTTT,CASSIRRGDTGELFF
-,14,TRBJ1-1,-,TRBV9,TGTGCCAGCAGCCCCCAGCCTTTGAACACTGAAGCTTTCTTT,CASSPQPLNTEAFF